The present TCR beta chain was sequenced within a study of T cells in Graves' hyperthyroidism and ophthalmopathy. General study results and limits: The model foresaw ophthalmopathy a median 6.5 months prior to onset.

Using RNA transcripts as the source, TCR beta CDR3 regions were amplified. The TCR CDR3 was amplified in a first-round RT-PCR using the HTBI primer set. TCRdb called the multiplex PCR reads again in MiXCR, with one record for every CDR3 protein. This sample has around 350,000 distinct CDR3 sequences, with approximately 16% found just once. Isolation of PBMCs was performed on 8.5 to 10 ml fresh peripheral blood. V lost 5 bases to trimming and J lost 9 bases, with 11 bases between them. Germline CDR1 and CDR2: SGHTA and FQGNSA. The CDR3 contains 12 residues. This clonotype was picked up many times. The antigen is undetermined.

This chain uses TRBV7-2 with TRBJ2-4, with D possibly being TRBD1 or TRBD2 (6 bases each). Sequences were obtained from blood. This sequence was found in an older woman with Graves' ophthalmopathy. The CDR3 nucleotides read TGTGCCAGCAGCCCGGGGGCCCTCATTCAGTACTTC. Amino acids: CASSPGALIQYF.